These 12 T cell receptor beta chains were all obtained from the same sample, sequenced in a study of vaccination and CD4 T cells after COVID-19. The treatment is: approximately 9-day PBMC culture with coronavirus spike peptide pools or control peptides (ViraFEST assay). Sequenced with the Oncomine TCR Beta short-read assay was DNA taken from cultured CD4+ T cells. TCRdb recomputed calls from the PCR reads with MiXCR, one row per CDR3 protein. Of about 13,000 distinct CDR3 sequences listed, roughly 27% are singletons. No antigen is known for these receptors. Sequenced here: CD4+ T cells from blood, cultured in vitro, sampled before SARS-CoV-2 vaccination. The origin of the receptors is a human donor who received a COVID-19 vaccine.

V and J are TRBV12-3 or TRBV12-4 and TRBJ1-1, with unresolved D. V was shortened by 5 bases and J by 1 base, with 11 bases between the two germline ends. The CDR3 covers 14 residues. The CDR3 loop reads CASSLQETNTEAFF. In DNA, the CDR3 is TGTGCCAGCAGTCTCCAGGAGACGAACACTGAAGCTTTCTTT.

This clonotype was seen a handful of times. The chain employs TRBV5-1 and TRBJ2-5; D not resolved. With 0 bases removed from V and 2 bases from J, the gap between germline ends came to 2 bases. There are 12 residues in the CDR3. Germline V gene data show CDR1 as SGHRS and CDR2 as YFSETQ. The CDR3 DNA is TGCGCCAGCAGCTTGGATCAAGAGACCCAGTACTTC. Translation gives CASSLDQETQYF.

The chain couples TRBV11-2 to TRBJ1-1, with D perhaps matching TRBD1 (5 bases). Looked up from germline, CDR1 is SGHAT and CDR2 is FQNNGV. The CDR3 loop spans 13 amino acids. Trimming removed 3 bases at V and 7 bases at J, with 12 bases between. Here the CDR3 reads CASSFGGSGEAFF. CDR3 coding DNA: TGTGCCAGCAGCTTCGGGGGGTCGGGTGAAGCTTTCTTT.

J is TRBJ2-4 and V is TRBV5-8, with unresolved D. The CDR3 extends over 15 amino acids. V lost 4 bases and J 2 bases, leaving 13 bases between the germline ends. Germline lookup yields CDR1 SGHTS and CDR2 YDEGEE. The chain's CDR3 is CASSPLQASKNIQYF. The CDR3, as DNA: TGTGCCAGCAGCCCCTTGCAGGCATCCAAAAACATTCAGTACTTC.

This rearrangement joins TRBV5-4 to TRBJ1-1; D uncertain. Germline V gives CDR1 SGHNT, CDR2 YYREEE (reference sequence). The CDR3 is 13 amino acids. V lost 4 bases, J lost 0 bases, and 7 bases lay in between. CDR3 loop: CASSNNMNTEAFF. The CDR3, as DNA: TGTGCCAGCAGCAACAATATGAACACTGAAGCTTTCTTT. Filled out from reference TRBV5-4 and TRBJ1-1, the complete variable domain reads ETGVTQSPTHLIKTRGQQVTLRCSSQSGHNTVSWYQQALGQGPQFIFQYYREEENGRGNFPPRFSGLQFPNYSSELNVNALELDDSALYLCASSNNMNTEAFFGQGTRLTVV.

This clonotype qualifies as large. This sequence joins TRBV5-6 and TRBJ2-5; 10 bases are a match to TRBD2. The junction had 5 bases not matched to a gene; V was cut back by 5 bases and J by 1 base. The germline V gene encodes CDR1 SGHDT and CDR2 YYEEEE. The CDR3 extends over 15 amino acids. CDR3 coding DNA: TGTGCCAGCAGTAGTAGCGGGGGGCTCCAAGAGACCCAGTACTTC. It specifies CASSSSGGLQETQYF.

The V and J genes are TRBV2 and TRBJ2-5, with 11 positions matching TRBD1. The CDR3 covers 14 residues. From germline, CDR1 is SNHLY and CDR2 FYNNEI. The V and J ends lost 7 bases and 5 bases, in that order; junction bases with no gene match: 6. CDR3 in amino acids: CASTGQGARETQYF. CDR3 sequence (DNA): TGTGCCAGCACCGGACAGGGGGCGAGGGAGACCCAGTACTTC.

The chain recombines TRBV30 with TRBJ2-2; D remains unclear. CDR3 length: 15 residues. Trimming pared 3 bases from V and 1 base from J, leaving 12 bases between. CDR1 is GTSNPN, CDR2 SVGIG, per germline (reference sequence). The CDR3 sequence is CAWRKSMMNTGELFF. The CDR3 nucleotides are TGTGCCTGGAGAAAGTCTATGATGAACACCGGGGAGCTGTTTTTT. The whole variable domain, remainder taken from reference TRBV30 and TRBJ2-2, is SQTIHQWPATLVQPVGSPLSLECTVEGTSNPNLYWYRQAAGRGLQLLFYSVGIGQISSEVPQNLSASRPQDRQFILSSKKLLLSDSGFYLCAWRKSMMNTGELFFGEGSRLTVL.

In nucleotides, the CDR3 is TGTGCCACCAGTGTGAGGGGGCTCAATGAGCAGTTCTTC. This sequence encodes CATSVRGLNEQFF. V gene TRBV24-1 combines with J gene TRBJ2-1; 7 nucleotides line up with TRBD1. V shed 5 bases, J shed 6 bases, and the junction held 3 bases outside the gene matches. CDR1 is KGHDR, CDR2 SFDVKD, per germline. The length of the CDR3 is 13 residues.

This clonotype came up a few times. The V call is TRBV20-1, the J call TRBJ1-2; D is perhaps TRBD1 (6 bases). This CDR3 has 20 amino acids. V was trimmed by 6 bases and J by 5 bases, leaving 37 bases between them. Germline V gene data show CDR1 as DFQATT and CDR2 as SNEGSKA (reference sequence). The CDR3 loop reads CSAPRVGGLGRIRYRYGYTF. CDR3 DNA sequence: TGCAGTGCCCCCAGAGTCGGGGGGCTGGGTCGGATTCGCTACCGATATGGCTACACCTTC.

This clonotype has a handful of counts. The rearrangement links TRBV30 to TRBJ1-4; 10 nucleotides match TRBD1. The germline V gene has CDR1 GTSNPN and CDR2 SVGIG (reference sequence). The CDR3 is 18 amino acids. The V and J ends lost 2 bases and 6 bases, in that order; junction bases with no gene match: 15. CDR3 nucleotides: TGTGCCTGGAGTAGACAGGGGGCGACGGTTTTTGGGGATGAAAAACTGTTTTTT. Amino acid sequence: CAWSRQGATVFGDEKLFF.

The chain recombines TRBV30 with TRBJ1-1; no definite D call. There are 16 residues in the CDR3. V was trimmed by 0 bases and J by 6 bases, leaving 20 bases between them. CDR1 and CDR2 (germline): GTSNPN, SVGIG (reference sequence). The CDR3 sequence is CAWSVRWVRSAAEAFF. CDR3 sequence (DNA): TGTGCCTGGAGTGTAAGGTGGGTCAGGAGCGCGGCTGAAGCTTTCTTT.